This TCR beta chain was sequenced for a study of T-cell memory formation after mild COVID-19. In the study overall: Clusters were largely donor specific. Study-level points and caveats: Of the contracting clones, CD4+ ones lay mainly in CM and EM, and CD8+ ones in EMRA. Researchers found some responding clones in pre-infection memory, a sign that cross-reactive memory joined.

As for this clonotype: Its antigen is currently unknown.

From germline, CDR1 is SGHRS and CDR2 YFSETQ. The length of the CDR3 is 17 residues. J lost 5 bases, V lost 0 bases, and 9 bases had no gene match. TCRdb reprocessed the 5' RACE reads with MiXCR, giving one entry per CDR3 protein. Here the sample spans 400,000 to 500,000 distinct CDR3 sequences, 20% being singletons. The sample consisted of PBMCs or a T cell subset sorted from them (not recorded which). The V and J genes are TRBV5-1 and TRBJ2-3, with TRBD2 matching 10 bases. The receptor was derived from an adult woman who had mild COVID-19 (a few samples of this study predate the infection). Cell type and time point are not known. The CDR3: CASSLDSSGSSGDTQYF. DNA for the CDR3: TGCGCCAGCAGCTTGGATTCTAGCGGGAGTTCGGGAGATACGCAGTATTTT.